The T cell receptor beta chain under discussion was sequenced for a study of T cell repertoires in cytomegalovirus infection. This clonotype was observed a few times. The antigen is unknown. One entry per CDR3 protein, called by TCRdb with MiXCR from the reads. This table has roughly 990,000 distinct CDR3 sequences, approximately 31% appearing once. There are 15 residues in the CDR3. V lost 0 bases and J 0 bases, leaving 6 bases between the germline ends. This TCR derives from a human donor in good health (CMV status not recorded). Some clones in this sample may be carry-over from other donors' samples. The material was cultured CD8+ T cells from PBMCs, obtained from culture after CMV antigen stimulation. This rearrangement joins TRBV23-1 to TRBJ1-5; unclear D gene. TRBV23-1 is identified as an open reading frame with a role that is uncertain. The CDR3 sequence is CASSQSQHSNQPQHF. For the CDR3, the DNA is TGCGCCAGCAGTCAATCCCAACATAGCAATCAGCCCCAGCATTTT.